This TCR beta chain was identified in a study of cytomegalovirus exposure and HLA in healthy donors. Study-wide results and caveats: The likely explanation for a cluster of highly shared sequence variants was sequencing artifact. It was 150 to 200 TCR beta chains that were listed as cytomegalovirus-associated. In vitro assays verified that a few CMV-associated chains recognized CMV antigens specifically.

The PCR employed 60 Vbeta primers together with 13 Jbeta primers. Measured with immunoSEQ multiplex PCR; TCRdb has only the in-frame clones, and not every one. The table has some 150,000 clones, roughly 80% seen once; the top ten hold about 9.6%. The germline V gene encodes CDR1 SGHRS and CDR2 YFSETQ. This CDR3 is built from 12 residues. As concerns this clone: Its target is not known. One end of the junction is discordant with germline, which a read error may explain.

Healthy individuals who donated bone marrow served as the donors. Sequencing used PBMCs. J is TRBJ2-2 and V is TRBV5-1; D uncertain. This TCR was recovered from a man between 18 and 29 years old in good health and CMV-seropositive. The CDR3 sequence: CASCFVAGELFF. The CDR3 DNA reads TGCGCCAGCTGCTTCGTCGCCGGGGAGCTGTTTTTT.